This T cell receptor (beta chain) derives from a study of T cell responses to AZD1222 COVID-19 vaccine. Study results and caveats: Along spike, vaccine-associated CD4 TCRs were found throughout, with dominance at 160-218 and 743-854.

Profiling relied on immunoSEQ multiplex PCR, and the TCRdb table lists in-frame clones only, not all of them. The sample includes 150,000 to 200,000 clones, around 90% of them seen just once. In the case of this clone: As yet, its antigen is unknown.

The material was peripheral blood, obtained 28 days after the second AZD1222 dose. The sequence was collected from an adult who received the AZD1222 COVID-19 vaccine.

The CDR3 loop reads CASSYSNRGPNTEAFF. The CDR3 bases are TGTGCCAGCAGTTACTCAAACAGGGGGCCAAACACTGAAGCTTTCTTT. The chain combines TRBV6-6 with TRBJ1-1; TRBD1 matches 9 bases. The germline V gene has CDR1 MNHNY and CDR2 SVGAGI (reference sequence). V was clipped by 0 bases and J by 2 bases; unmatched bases: 4. This CDR3 is 16 amino acids long.